The 18 T cell receptor beta chains below all came from one sample that was sequenced in a study of cytomegalovirus exposure and HLA in healthy donors. The PCR was carried out with 60 Vbeta primers and 13 Jbeta primers. Produced via immunoSEQ multiplex PCR; TCRdb's table is partial and in-frame only. The sample records 120,000 to 150,000 clones, 65% to 75% being singletons. The specimen sequenced was PBMCs. Receptors were obtained from a man in his fifties or sixties in good health and CMV-seronegative.

V gene TRBV7-9 combines with J gene TRBJ2-7, with D possibly being TRBD1 (5 bases). This CDR3 is built from 15 residues. The V and J ends lost 0 bases and 5 bases respectively, with 14 bases between them. The germline gives CDR1 SEHNR, CDR2 FQNEAQ (reference sequence). CDR3 nucleotides: TGTGCCAGCAGCTTAGCAGGCCAGGGTCAAAACGAGCAGTACTTC. It codes for CASSLAGQGQNEQYF.

The J gene is TRBJ2-7, the V gene TRBV7-6; 8 bases are shared with TRBD1. V was clipped by 6 bases and J by 4 bases; unmatched bases: 5. This CDR3 is built from 13 residues. In germline, CDR1 is SGHVS, CDR2 FNYEAQ. The CDR3 here is CASSQGARYEQYF. The CDR3 DNA sequence: TGTGCCAGCAGTCAGGGGGCTAGGTACGAGCAGTACTTC.

This clone has a handful of counts. The chain joins TRBV5-6 to TRBJ2-7, with 9 bases identical to TRBD1. Germline V gives CDR1 SGHDT, CDR2 YYEEEE. V was pared by 1 base and J by 2 bases, with 4 bases of the junction left unmatched. The CDR3 length is 15 residues. The CDR3 nucleotides are TGTGCCAGCAGCTTGCAGGGACAGGGTACCTACGAGCAGTACTTC. Protein product: CASSLQGQGTYEQYF.

In its sample, this clone was seen a few times. CDR3 DNA sequence: TGTGCCAGCAGTCTCAACAGGGGGACTGAAGCTTTCTTT. This sequence encodes CASSLNRGTEAFF. The rearrangement links TRBV6-5 to TRBJ1-1; 8 bases match TRBD1. V was pared by 5 bases and J by 5 bases, with 4 bases of the junction left unmatched. CDR1 and CDR2 from the germline V gene are MNHEY and SVGAGI. The CDR3 extends over 13 amino acids.

The rearrangement uses TRBV5-1 and TRBJ1-2; D is perhaps TRBD1 (6 bases). Trimming removed 0 bases at V and 5 bases at J, with 17 bases between. This CDR3 has 16 residues. The germline V gene encodes CDR1 SGHRS and CDR2 YFSETQ. The CDR3 nucleotides are TGCGCCAGCAGCTTGGCACTACAGGGAGTGGGGTATGGCTACACCTTC. Protein: CASSLALQGVGYGYTF.

This clone has only a few counts. The chain has TRBV5-1 and TRBJ1-4; D perhaps matches TRBD1 (6 bases). The V end was cut by 5 bases, the J end by 4 bases, with 18 bases between. Per the germline V gene, CDR1 is SGHRS and CDR2 is YFSETQ. There are 16 residues in the CDR3. The CDR3 sequence is CASSGGLPGGNEKLFF. The CDR3 DNA reads as TGCGCCAGCAGTGGGGGGCTCCCGGGAGGTAATGAAAAACTGTTTTTT.

The rearrangement joins TRBV7-9 to TRBJ2-1; 11 nucleotides line up with TRBD2. V lost 8 bases to trimming and J lost 10 bases; unmatched junction nucleotides: 13. Germline CDR1 SEHNR, CDR2 FQNEAQ (reference sequence). This CDR3 is built from 15 residues. The CDR3 here is CASASTSGNRKEQFF. CDR3 sequence (DNA): TGTGCCAGCGCGTCGACTAGCGGGAATCGGAAGGAGCAGTTCTTC.

This clone was found a few times. The chain employs TRBV4-1 and TRBJ2-2, with TRBD1 as a possible D gene (5 bases). V shed 4 bases and J shed 0 bases, with 18 bases lying between them. The CDR3 runs to 18 residues. Looked up from germline, CDR1 is MGHRA and CDR2 is YSYEKL. The CDR3 protein is CASSLPDPDSTNTGELFF. CDR3 coding DNA: TGCGCCAGCAGCCTTCCCGACCCCGACAGCACGAACACCGGGGAGCTGTTTTTT.

This clone was picked up many times. The chain combines TRBV7-9 with TRBJ1-4, with 10 positions matching TRBD1. V trimming: 5 bases; J trimming: 8 bases; junction bases outside the gene matches: 5. CDR1 is SEHNR and CDR2 is FQNEAQ in the germline V gene (reference sequence). The CDR3 spans 14 residues. The CDR3 bases are TGTGCCAGCAGCGCCGGGACAGGGGTCGAAAAACTGTTTTTT. Amino acid sequence: CASSAGTGVEKLFF.

This clone was observed a few times. The CDR3 bases are TGTGCCTGCCATCGGGACAGGGGCACAGATACGCAGTATTTT. This codes for CACHRDRGTDTQYF. The gene calls are TRBV30 and TRBJ2-3, with 9 bases that match TRBD1. V shed 6 bases, J shed 1 base, and the junction held 5 bases outside the gene matches. The CDR3 has 14 residues. The germline V gene has CDR1 GTSNPN and CDR2 SVGIG (reference sequence).

V usage is TRBV6-5 and J usage is TRBJ1-2; TRBD1 aligns across 7 bases. This CDR3 has 14 residues. The V gene end was trimmed by 5 bases and the J gene end by 5 bases; junction bases not matched to a gene: 8. The germline CDR1 and CDR2 sequences are MNHEY and SVGAGI. The CDR3 loop reads CASSADRTEYGYTF. The CDR3 DNA is TGTGCCAGCAGTGCGGACAGGACGGAATATGGCTACACCTTC.

The gene calls are TRBV30 and TRBJ2-5, with TRBD1 matching over 7 bases. J gave up 5 bases and V 0 bases, and 12 bases lay outside the gene matches. This CDR3 comprises 16 residues. Germline CDR1 GTSNPN, CDR2 SVGIG (reference sequence). The CDR3 DNA is TGTGCCTGGAGTGTATCTCGAAGACAGGGTTGGGAGACCCAGTACTTC. This sequence encodes CAWSVSRRQGWETQYF. Using reference TRBV30 and TRBJ2-5 for the parts outside the CDR3, the full variable domain is SQTIHQWPATLVQPVGSPLSLECTVEGTSNPNLYWYRQAAGRGLQLLFYSVGIGQISSEVPQNLSASRPQDRQFILSSKKLLLSDSGFYLCAWSVSRRQGWETQYFGPGTRLLVL.

The gene calls are TRBV5-4 and TRBJ1-1; D might be TRBD1 (6 bases). CDR1 is SGHNT and CDR2 is YYREEE in the germline V gene (reference sequence). The V gene lost 4 bases and the J gene lost 0 bases, with 16 bases spanning the gap. The CDR3 totals 16 residues. CDR3 loop: CASSVDMQGMNTEAFF. In DNA form, the CDR3 reads TGTGCCAGCAGCGTAGACATGCAGGGGATGAACACTGAAGCTTTCTTT. The variable domain in full, with the rest retrieved from reference TRBV5-4 and TRBJ1-1, is ETGVTQSPTHLIKTRGQQVTLRCSSQSGHNTVSWYQQALGQGPQFIFQYYREEENGRGNFPPRFSGLQFPNYSSELNVNALELDDSALYLCASSVDMQGMNTEAFFGQGTRLTVV.

This chain links TRBV28 with TRBJ1-2; 9 bases match TRBD1. In germline, CDR1 is MDHEN, CDR2 SYDVKM. This CDR3 region has 13 residues. V shed 6 bases, J shed 6 bases, and the junction held 5 bases outside the gene matches. The CDR3 sequence: CASRPTGGDGYTF. The CDR3 bases are TGTGCCAGCAGACCAACAGGGGGCGATGGCTACACCTTC.

This clone was detected only a few times. The V call is TRBV6-6, the J call TRBJ2-7; 11 nucleotides line up with TRBD2. Trimming at V came to 5 bases and at J to 0 bases, leaving 3 bases not matched to a gene. From germline, CDR1 is MNHNY and CDR2 SVGAGI (reference sequence). The CDR3 totals 15 residues. The CDR3 reads CASSGTSGSSYEQYF. As DNA, the CDR3 is TGTGCCAGCAGTGGGACTAGCGGAAGCTCCTACGAGCAGTACTTC.

This rearrangement joins TRBV13 to TRBJ2-7; D perhaps matches TRBD1 (6 bases). This CDR3 comprises 15 residues. Germline loops: CDR1 PRHDT, CDR2 FYEKMQ (reference sequence). V was cut by 1 base and J by 4 bases, with 14 bases left in between. In DNA form, the CDR3 reads TGTGCCAGCAGCTTAGAATCCGAGACAGGTTACGAGCAGTACTTC. It is translated as CASSLESETGYEQYF. Together with reference TRBV13 and TRBJ2-7, the CDR3 gives the full variable domain: AAGVIQSPRHLIKEKRETATLKCYPIPRHDTVYWYQQGPGQDPQFLISFYEKMQSDKGSIPDRFSAQQFSDYHSELNMSSLELGDSALYFCASSLESETGYEQYFGPGTRLTVT.

The rearrangement links TRBV28 to TRBJ2-2; 7 bases are a match to TRBD1. The CDR3 is 15 amino acids. V lost 5 bases and J lost 3; bases outside the gene matches: 6. Germline lookup yields CDR1 MDHEN and CDR2 SYDVKM. The CDR3: CASSPGQAYTGELFF. The CDR3 nucleotides are TGTGCCAGCAGTCCCGGACAGGCCTACACCGGGGAGCTGTTTTTT. Full variable domain (outside the CDR3, taken from reference TRBV28 and TRBJ2-2): DVKVTQSSRYLVKRTGEKVFLECVQDMDHENMFWYRQDPGLGLRLIYFSYDVKMKEKGDIPEGYSVSREKKERFSLILESASTNQTSMYLCASSPGQAYTGELFFGEGSRLTVL.

The rearrangement joins TRBV7-9 to TRBJ1-6; the match to TRBD1 covers 7 bases. J lost 6 bases, V lost 5 bases, and 13 bases had no gene match. The CDR3 is made up of 17 amino acids. Germline V gene sequence: CDR1 SEHNR, CDR2 FQNEAQ (reference sequence). The CDR3 nucleotides are TGTGCCAGCAGCACACTACAGGGGCTTGCGCTTAATTCACCCCTCCACTTT. Translating it yields CASSTLQGLALNSPLHF. Filled out from reference TRBV7-9 and TRBJ1-6, the complete variable domain reads DTGVSQNPRHKITKRGQNVTFRCDPISEHNRLYWYRQTLGQGPEFLTYFQNEAQLEKSRLLSDRFSAERPKGSFSTLEIQRTEQGDSAMYLCASSTLQGLALNSPLHFGNGTRLTVT.